Listed below are T cell receptor beta chains from one sample, sequenced in a study of identical twins. From the 5' RACE reads, TCRdb called clonotypes with MiXCR, one entry per CDR3 protein. The sample consists of about 700,000 distinct CDR3 sequences, around 8.6% of them appearing once. The same data also contributed to another study, on yellow fever vaccine responses in identical twins.

Sample: PBMCs. All receptors derive from a woman in her late teens or twenties in good health. CDR3s include the opening cysteine and the closing phenylalanine or tryptophan. Each record gives: J gene, V gene, D gene, clone size, CDR3 DNA, CDR3 protein. The D gene is left open where the match is weak. Some rows have no size entry. The others give once, few or many, or a class for an expanded clone.

TRBJ1-6 TRBV4-3 - - TGCGCCAGCAGCCAAGCTCAGCTAGATTCACCCCTCCACTTT CASSQAQLDSPLHF
TRBJ2-2 TRBV12-3/TRBV12-4 - few TGTGCCAGCATTCTAGACGCCAGGGGCACCGGGGAGCTGTTTTTT CASILDARGTGELFF
TRBJ2-1 TRBV7-6 TRBD2 - TGTGCCAGCAGCTTGGGACTAGCGGGAGAAGCCAATGAGCAGTTCTTC CASSLGLAGEANEQFF
TRBJ1-2 TRBV29-1 - few TGCAGCGTTGGGTTCCCCCAGGGAGGGAACGGCTACACCTTC CSVGFPQGGNGYTF
TRBJ1-2 TRBV29-1 - many TGCAGCGTTGTTCGGCCGTCGGCTAACTATGGCTACACCTTC CSVVRPSANYGYTF
TRBJ1-1 TRBV4-3 - few TGCGCCAGCAGCCTATACTATGGGGACACTGAAGCTTTCTTT CASSLYYGDTEAFF
TRBJ2-7 TRBV18 - - TGTGCCAGCTCACAAGGTGAAGGCCTCGCCTACGAGCAGTACTTC CASSQGEGLAYEQYF
TRBJ1-5 TRBV20-1 TRBD1 few TGCAGTGCTAGTGCGGGACAGGGGGCCAAGCCCCAGCATTTT CSASAGQGAKPQHF
TRBJ2-1 TRBV14 TRBD2 many TGTGCCAGCAGCCTCCTAGCGGGAGGGCCGTACAATGAGCAGTTCTTC CASSLLAGGPYNEQFF
TRBJ2-2 TRBV20-1 TRBD2 few TGCAGTTCTATTTTAGCGGGACCGAACACCGGGGAGCTGTTTTTT CSSILAGPNTGELFF
TRBJ2-1 TRBV15 TRBD1 - TGTGCCACCAGCAGAGATTCCGGGACAGGGGTCGAGCAGTTCTTC CATSRDSGTGVEQFF
TRBJ2-3 TRBV20-1 - - TGCAGTGCTAGGGGACAACAGCCCACAGATACGCAGTATTTT CSARGQQPTDTQYF